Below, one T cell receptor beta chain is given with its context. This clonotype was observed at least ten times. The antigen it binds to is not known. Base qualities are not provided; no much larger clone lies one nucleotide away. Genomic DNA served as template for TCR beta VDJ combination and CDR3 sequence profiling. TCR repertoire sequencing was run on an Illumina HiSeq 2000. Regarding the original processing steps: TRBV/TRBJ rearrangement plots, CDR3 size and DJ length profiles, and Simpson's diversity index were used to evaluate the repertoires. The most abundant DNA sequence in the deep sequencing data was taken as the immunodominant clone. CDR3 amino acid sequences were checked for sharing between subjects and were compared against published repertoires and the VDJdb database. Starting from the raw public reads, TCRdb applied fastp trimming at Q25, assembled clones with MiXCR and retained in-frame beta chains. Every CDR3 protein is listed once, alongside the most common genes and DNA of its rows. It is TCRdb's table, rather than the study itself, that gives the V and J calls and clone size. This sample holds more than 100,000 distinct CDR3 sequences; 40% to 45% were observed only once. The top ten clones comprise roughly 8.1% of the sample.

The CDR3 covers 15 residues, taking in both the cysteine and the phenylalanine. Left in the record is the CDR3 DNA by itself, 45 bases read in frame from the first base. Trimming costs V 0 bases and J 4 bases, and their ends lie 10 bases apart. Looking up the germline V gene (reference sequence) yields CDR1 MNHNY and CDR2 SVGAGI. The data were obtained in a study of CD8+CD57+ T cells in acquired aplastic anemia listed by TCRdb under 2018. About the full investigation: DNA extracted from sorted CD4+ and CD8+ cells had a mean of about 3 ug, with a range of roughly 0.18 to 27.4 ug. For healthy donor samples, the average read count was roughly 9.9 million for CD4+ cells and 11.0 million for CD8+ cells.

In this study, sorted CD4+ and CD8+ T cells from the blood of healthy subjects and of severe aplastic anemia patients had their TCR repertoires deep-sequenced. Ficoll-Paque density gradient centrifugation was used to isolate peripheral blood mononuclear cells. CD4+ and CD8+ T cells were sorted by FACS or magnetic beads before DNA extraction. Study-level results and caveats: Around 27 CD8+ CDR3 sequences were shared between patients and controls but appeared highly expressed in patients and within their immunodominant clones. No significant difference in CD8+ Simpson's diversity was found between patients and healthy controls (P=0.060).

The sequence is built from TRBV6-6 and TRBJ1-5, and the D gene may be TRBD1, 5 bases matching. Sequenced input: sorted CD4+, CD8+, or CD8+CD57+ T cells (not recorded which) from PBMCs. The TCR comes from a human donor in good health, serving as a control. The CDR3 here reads CASSYSPEGNQPQHF. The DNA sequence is TGTGCCAGCAGTTACTCCCCCGAGGGGAATCAGCCCCAGCATTTT.